This T cell receptor (beta chain) is drawn from a study of regulatory T cells in long-lasting Graves disease (dated by TCRdb to the early 2020s). For the study in its entirety: Antithyroid drugs had been taken for less than 3 months by newly diagnosed Graves' disease patients. This study used TCR sequencing and RNA sequencing of peripheral blood to compare persistent Graves' disease patients against newly diagnosed Graves' disease patients. The study was registered as a clinical trial and conducted in China. TCR sequencing covered 13 persistent and roughly 20 newly diagnosed Graves' disease patients, around 35 samples in total. Broad study findings and their caveats: A larger number of public clonotypes was shared among persistent patients (about 2,700) than among newly diagnosed patients (about 990). Sequencing and analysis were limited to the TCR beta chain. Lower TCR Shannon entropy and fewer highly expanded clones were observed in persistent Graves' disease patients than in newly diagnosed patients, which suggested clonal expansion. The study examined only peripheral blood because the primary lesion, thyroid tissue, could not be accessed. The authors noted that the small sample size was a limitation that may lower accuracy. Persistent disease showed preferential use of TRBV28, TRBJ1-2 and TRBJ2-5, whereas newly diagnosed disease favored TRBV20-1 and TRBJ2-1.

In light of the paper, this sample's time point label describes: newly diagnosed GD, antithyroid drugs for less than 3 months. For both TCR sequencing and RNA sequencing, RNA was extracted from PBMCs using TRIzol. The diagnosis of Graves' disease followed American Thyroid Association guidelines. Patients for the study were recruited at an endocrinology department in Xi'an, China. From each patient, approximately 10 milliliters of peripheral blood was collected into an EDTA anticoagulant tube. PBMCs were isolated by Ficoll Paque Plus density gradient separation without further T cell sorting. RNA quality was checked with an Agilent 2100 Bioanalyzer and agarose gel, and concentration with a NanoDrop 2000. V is cut by 6 bases and J by 2 bases, and the space between the germline ends is 10 bases. CDR1 is given as ENHRY and CDR2 as SYGVKD, both from the germline V gene. The CDR3 sequence holds 13 residues, the cysteine and phenylalanine included. Left in the record is the CDR3 DNA by itself, 39 bases read in frame from the first base.

The library was obtained by multiplex PCR. Sequencing used an Illumina HiSeq 4000. TCR beta libraries were built with iRepertoire HTBI primers and Arm-PCR amplification of CDR3 regions. PCR products were gel purified before sequencing. The authors processed their data as follows. Gene usage analysis of CDR3 amino acid clonotypes used the 62 TRBV and about 13 TRBJ segments found across samples. Filtered high-quality paired reads were merged into contigs using COPE and FqMerger. BLAST was used to align contigs to the IMGT TRBV, TRBD and TRBJ reference genes, and CDR3 was defined following IMGT. Any clonotype with a frequency above 0.1% was counted as a highly expanded clone. Repertoire diversity was measured by Shannon entropy, and V-J evenness by the Gini coefficient. A clonotype was considered public if more than one individual shared it. TCRdb trimmed public reads at Q25 via fastp, called clones via MiXCR and kept in-frame beta chains. CDR3 protein sequences are deduplicated, and each keeps its most common genes and DNA. The V and J calls here are based on TCRdb, not the publication. This sample comprises over 200,000 distinct CDR3 sequences, around 20% of them detected only once. The ten biggest clones cover more than 20% of the sample.

This clonotype came up many times. No cognate antigen has been identified for it. No quality values exist for individual bases; no much larger clone is one base distant. This sequence uses TRBV10-3 and TRBJ1-1; confidence is insufficient to name the D gene. The sample in question was peripheral blood mononuclear cells (PBMCs), obtained at new diagnosis, from a patient treated with antithyroid drugs. The clonotype comes from a female donor with Graves disease. In nucleotides, the sequence is TGTGCCATCAGGCCAGGAGCTAACACTGAAGCTTTCTTT. This sequence encodes CAIRPGANTEAFF.